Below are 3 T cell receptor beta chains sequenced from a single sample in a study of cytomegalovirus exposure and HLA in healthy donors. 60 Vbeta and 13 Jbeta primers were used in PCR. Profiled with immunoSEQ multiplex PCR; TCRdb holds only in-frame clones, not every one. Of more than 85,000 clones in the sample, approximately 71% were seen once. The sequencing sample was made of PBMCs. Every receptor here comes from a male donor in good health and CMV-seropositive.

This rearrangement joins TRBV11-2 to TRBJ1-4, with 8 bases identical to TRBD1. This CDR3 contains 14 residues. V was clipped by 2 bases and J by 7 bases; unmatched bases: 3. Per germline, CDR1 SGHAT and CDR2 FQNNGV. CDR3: CASSLQGAGEKLFF. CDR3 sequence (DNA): TGTGCCAGCAGCTTACAGGGGGCCGGTGAAAAACTGTTTTTT.

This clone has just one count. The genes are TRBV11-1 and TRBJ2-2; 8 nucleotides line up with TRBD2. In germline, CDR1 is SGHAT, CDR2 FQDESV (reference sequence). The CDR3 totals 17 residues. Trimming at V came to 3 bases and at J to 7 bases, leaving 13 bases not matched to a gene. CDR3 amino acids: CASSFKGSGRKDGELFF. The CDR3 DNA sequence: TGTGCCAGCAGCTTTAAAGGGAGCGGGAGAAAGGACGGGGAGCTGTTTTTT. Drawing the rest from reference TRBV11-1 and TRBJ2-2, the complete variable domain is EAEVAQSPRYKITEKSQAVAFWCDPISGHATLYWYRQILGQGPELLVQFQDESVVDDSQLPKDRFSAERLKGVDSTLKIQPAELGDSAMYLCASSFKGSGRKDGELFFGEGSRLTVL.

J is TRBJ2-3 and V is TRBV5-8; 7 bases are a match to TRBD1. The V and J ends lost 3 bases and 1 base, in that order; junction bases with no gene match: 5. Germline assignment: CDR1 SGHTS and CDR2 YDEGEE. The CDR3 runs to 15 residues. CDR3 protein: CASSWGQRRTDTQYF. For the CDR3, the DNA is TGTGCCAGCAGCTGGGGACAGAGACGCACAGATACGCAGTATTTT.